The rows below give T cell receptor beta chains drawn from one sample of a study of blood T cell repertoires in COVID-19. Here immunoSEQ multiplex PCR was the method, and the copy in TCRdb shows in-frame clones only, minus some. The table lists 500,000 to 600,000 clones, 85% to 90% of them singletons. Sequenced material: peripheral blood. The source is a woman aged 45-65 years with COVID-19, enrolled during active disease. Both conserved end residues are part of each CDR3. A D gene is named only where the DNA matches it firmly. Clone size is shown for a subset of rows, as once, few, many or a class of expanded clone.

V	size	D	J	CDR3	DNA
TRBV6-5	NA	TRBD1	TRBJ1-2	CASSYSGTAGYTF	TGTGCCAGCAGTTACTCCGGGACAGCTGGCTACACCTTC
TRBV7-9	NA	NA	TRBJ1-1	CASSPEEGTEAFF	TGTGCCAGCAGTCCGGAGGAGGGGACTGAAGCTTTCTTT
TRBV7-8	NA	TRBD1	TRBJ2-7	CASSPHRGPYEQYF	TGTGCCAGCAGCCCTCACAGGGGGCCTTACGAGCAGTACTTC
TRBV5-5	NA	TRBD1	TRBJ2-7	CASSPGQQYEQYF	TGTGCCAGCAGCCCGGGACAGCAGTACGAGCAGTACTTC
TRBV6-1	NA	NA	TRBJ1-1	CASSEVRGEGAFF	TGTGCCAGCAGTGAAGTCCGGGGGGAGGGAGCTTTCTTT
TRBV5-1	NA	TRBD1	TRBJ1-1	CASSPGTGWTNTEAFF	TGCGCCAGCAGCCCCGGGACAGGGTGGACGAACACTGAAGCTTTCTTT
TRBV12-5	NA	TRBD2	TRBJ2-3	CASGLAFSGSTDTQYF	TGTGCTAGTGGTTTGGCCTTTAGCGGGAGCACAGATACGCAGTATTTT
TRBV5-1	once	TRBD2	TRBJ2-1	CASSLRTSGAYNEQFF	TGCGCCAGCAGCTTGAGGACTAGCGGGGCTTACAATGAGCAGTTCTTC
TRBV2	NA	NA	TRBJ2-7	CASSGLKGAYEQYF	TGTGCCAGCAGTGGTTTGAAAGGAGCCTACGAGCAGTACTTC
TRBV5-1	NA	TRBD1	TRBJ2-3	CASSDRDRGFTDTQYF	TGCGCCAGCAGCGACCGGGACAGGGGGTTTACAGATACGCAGTATTTT
TRBV3-1/TRBV3-2	NA	TRBD1	TRBJ2-2	CASSQFGTDGELFF	TGTGCCAGCAGCCAATTCGGGACAGACGGGGAGCTGTTTTTT
TRBV6-5	NA	NA	TRBJ2-1	CASSPGGLNEQFF	TGTGCCAGCAGTCCGGGGGGCCTCAATGAGCAGTTCTTC
TRBV12-5	NA	TRBD1	TRBJ1-4	CASGLSRQGGLLEKLFF	TGTGCTAGTGGTTTGTCCCGACAGGGGGGCCTTTTGGAAAAACTGTTTTTT
TRBV12-3/TRBV12-4	NA	NA	TRBJ2-3	CASRAGSTDTQYF	TGTGCCAGCAGAGCCGGGAGCACAGATACGCAGTATTTT
TRBV2	NA	NA	TRBJ2-5	CASSPFRGETQYF	TGTGCCAGCAGTCCTTTCAGGGGAGAGACCCAGTACTTC
TRBV4-1	NA	NA	TRBJ2-1	CASSGIRRYNEQFF	TGCGCCAGCAGCGGCATCCGTCGATACAATGAGCAGTTCTTC
TRBV5-5	NA	NA	TRBJ2-1	CASSSASGGEQFF	TGTGCCAGCAGTTCAGCAAGTGGCGGTGAGCAGTTCTTC
TRBV5-1	NA	TRBD1	TRBJ2-7	CASSNGTGPYEQYF	TGCGCCAGCAGCAACGGGACAGGTCCCTACGAGCAGTACTTC